This T cell receptor (beta chain) was recorded in a study of blood T cells in healthy people across ages. It was with a sample-barcoded 5' primer and a J-beta primer mix that a second PCR of roughly 6 to 12 cycles was run. Using its own MiXCR run on the 5' RACE reads, TCRdb lists one record per CDR3 protein. The sample has about 1.4 million distinct CDR3 sequences, roughly 64% seen once. Per germline, CDR1 LGHNA and CDR2 YSLEER. The CDR3 contains 15 residues. V lost 1 base to trimming and J lost 4 bases, with 13 bases between them. No fewer than 6 million PBMCs went into each sample. The clonotype originates from a man aged 18 to 30 in good health. The chain uses TRBV4-3 and TRBJ1-2; D is ambiguous. Sequencing was done on a sample of blood. CDR3 nucleotides: TGCGCCAGCAGCCAAGGGGAAGGGAAGGCCTATGGCTACACCTTC. Encoded protein: CASSQGEGKAYGYTF.